This T cell receptor beta chain was captured by sequencing in a study of blood T cells in healthy people across ages. General study points: Any conclusive comparison of naive versus antigen-experienced cells was prevented by using unsorted PBMCs. With donor CMV status unknown, expanded clonotype changes were possibly confounded. A roughly linear fall in TCR beta diversity per million T cells was seen with increasing age.

The donors, aged roughly 6 to 90, were healthy Caucasians from Russia. Next came a second PCR, run for roughly 6 to 11 cycles, which used a sample-barcoded 5' primer along with a J-beta primer mix. TCRdb re-called the 5' RACE reads with MiXCR, one entry per CDR3 protein. The sample has 500,000 to 550,000 distinct CDR3 sequences; approximately 25% are singletons. With respect to this clonotype: Its matching antigen is unknown.

Trimming took 4 bases from V and 2 from J; bases not matched to a gene: 3. The CDR3 sequence is 15 residues long. Germline CDR1 and CDR2: MGHRA and YSYEKL. This sample also belongs to another study, concerning T cells of mothers and their children.

Material: blood. This clonotype was obtained from a boy between 10 and 17 years old in good health. The rearrangement joins TRBV4-1 to TRBJ2-1; 9 bases fit TRBD2. CDR3 in amino acids: CASSLEREAYNEQFF. The DNA of the CDR3 is TGCGCCAGCAGCCTAGAGCGGGAGGCCTACAATGAGCAGTTCTTC.